What follows describes a single T cell receptor beta chain. No antigen is known for it. With 4 bases clipped from V and 5 bases from J, the junction kept 4 bases outside the gene matches. Germline V lookup: CDR1 SGHTA, CDR2 FQGTGA. This CDR3 has 15 residues. Each CDR3 protein is one row after TCRdb ran MiXCR on the reads. This table has approximately 490,000 distinct CDR3 sequences, around 11% appearing once. This entry comes from a study of T cell repertoires in cytomegalovirus infection. Overall study: TCR beta signatures that were public indicated CMV infection and matching HLA type. The study's findings and limits: HLA-C-restricted CMV clonotypes gave the most frequent clonotype in two of eight donors. Cumulative frequency of public TCR beta families picked out carriers of CMV plus the relevant HLA.

Sequenced material: PBMCs. This receptor was taken from a human donor in good health (CMV status not recorded). Some clones in this sample may be carry-over from other donors' samples. The chain couples TRBV7-3 to TRBJ2-5; 13 bases agree with TRBD2. CDR3 nucleotides: TGTGCCAGCAGCTCCGGACTAGCGGGGGATGAGACCCAGTACTTC. Its protein product is CASSSGLAGDETQYF.